The rows below give T cell receptor beta chains drawn from one sample of a study of cytomegalovirus exposure and HLA in healthy donors. TCRdb's table, derived via immunoSEQ multiplex PCR, lists solely in-frame clones and lacks some. This sample has about 150,000 clones, with around three quarters found just once. Sequencing input: PBMCs. These receptors came from a man aged 40-49 years in good health and CMV-seropositive. Each CDR3 is given with its conserved first and last residue. A D gene is named only where the DNA matches it firmly. The size field is filled for only some rows; it gives once, few, many or a size class.

d_call,clone_size,v_call,j_call,cdr3_nt,cdr3_aa
.,.,TRBV11-2,TRBJ1-2,TGTGCCAGCAGCTTAGAGGCAGGCCCCTATGGCTACACCTTC,CASSLEAGPYGYTF
.,.,TRBV15,TRBJ1-1,TGTGCCACCAGCAGGGACTTTAACACTGAAGCTTTCTTT,CATSRDFNTEAFF
.,once,TRBV4-3,TRBJ2-1,TGCGCCAGCAGCCCACTAACAGCGGGTGAGCAGTTCTTC,CASSPLTAGEQFF
.,.,TRBV6-1,TRBJ2-6,TGTGCCAGCAGTGAAGCGCGGCAGTACTCTGGGGCCAACGGCCTGACTTTC,CASSEARQYSGANGLTF
.,.,TRBV5-6,TRBJ1-5,TGTGCCAGCAGCTTAGCCAGGGTCAATCAGCCCCAGCATTTT,CASSLARVNQPQHF
.,.,TRBV2,TRBJ2-2,TGTGCCAGCAGTGTAGGAGCGATCGGGGAGCTGTTTTTT,CASSVGAIGELFF
.,.,TRBV7-9,TRBJ2-7,TGTTCCAGCAGCCAGACCTACGAGCAGTACTTC,CSSSQTYEQYF
TRBD1,.,TRBV6-5,TRBJ1-2,TGTGCCAGCAGTCGGACAGGAGGCGACTATGGCTACACCTTC,CASSRTGGDYGYTF
TRBD1,once,TRBV28,TRBJ2-3,TGTGCCAGCATCAGGGATGGGACAGCCACAGATACGCAGTATTTT,CASIRDGTATDTQYF
.,.,TRBV10-1,TRBJ2-2,TGCGCCAGCAGTGGGCAGGGTAAAGCCGGGGAGCTGTTTTTT,CASSGQGKAGELFF
.,.,TRBV30,TRBJ2-3,TGTGCCTGGAGGACAGGAGGTCCAGATACGCAGTATTTT,CAWRTGGPDTQYF
.,.,TRBV7-9,TRBJ1-4,TGTGCCAGCAGCTTAGGCAGGGGTAATGAAAAACTGTTTTTT,CASSLGRGNEKLFF
.,.,TRBV11-2,TRBJ1-1,TGTGCCAGCAGCCTAAACGGGATGAACACTGAAGCTTTCTTT,CASSLNGMNTEAFF